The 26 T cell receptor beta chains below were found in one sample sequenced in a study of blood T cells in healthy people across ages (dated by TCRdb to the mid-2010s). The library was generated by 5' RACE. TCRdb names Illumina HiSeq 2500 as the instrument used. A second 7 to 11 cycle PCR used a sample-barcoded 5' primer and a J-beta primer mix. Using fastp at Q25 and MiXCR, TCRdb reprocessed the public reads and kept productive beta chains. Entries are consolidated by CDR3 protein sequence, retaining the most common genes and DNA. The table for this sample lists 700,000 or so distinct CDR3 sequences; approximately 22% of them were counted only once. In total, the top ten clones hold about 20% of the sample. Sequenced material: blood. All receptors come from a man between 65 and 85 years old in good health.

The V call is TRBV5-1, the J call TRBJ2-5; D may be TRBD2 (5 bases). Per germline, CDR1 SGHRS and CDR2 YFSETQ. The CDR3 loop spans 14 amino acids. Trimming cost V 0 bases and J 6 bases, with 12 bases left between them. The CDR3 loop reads CASSLVSEGQTQYF. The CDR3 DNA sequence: TGCGCCAGCAGCTTGGTTTCTGAGGGCCAGACCCAGTACTTC.

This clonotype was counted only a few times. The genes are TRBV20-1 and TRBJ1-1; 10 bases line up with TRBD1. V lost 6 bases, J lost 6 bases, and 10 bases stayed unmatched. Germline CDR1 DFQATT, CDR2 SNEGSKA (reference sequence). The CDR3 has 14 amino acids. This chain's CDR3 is CSAAKTGGIAEAFF. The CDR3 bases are TGCAGTGCAGCCAAGACAGGGGGCATCGCTGAAGCTTTCTTT.

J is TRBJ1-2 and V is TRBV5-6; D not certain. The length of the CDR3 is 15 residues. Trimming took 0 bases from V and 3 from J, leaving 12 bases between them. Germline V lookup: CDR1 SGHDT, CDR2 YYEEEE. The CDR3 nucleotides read TGTGCCAGCAGCTTGGTTGGCCTCCCTGACTATGGCTACACCTTC. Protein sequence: CASSLVGLPDYGYTF.

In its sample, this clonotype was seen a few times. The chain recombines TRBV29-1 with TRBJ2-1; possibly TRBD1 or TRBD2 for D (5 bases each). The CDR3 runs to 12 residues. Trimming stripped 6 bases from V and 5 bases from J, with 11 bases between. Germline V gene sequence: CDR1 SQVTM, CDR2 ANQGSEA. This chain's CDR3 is CSVEGRDNEQFF. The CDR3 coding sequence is TGCAGCGTCGAGGGACGCGACAATGAGCAGTTCTTC.

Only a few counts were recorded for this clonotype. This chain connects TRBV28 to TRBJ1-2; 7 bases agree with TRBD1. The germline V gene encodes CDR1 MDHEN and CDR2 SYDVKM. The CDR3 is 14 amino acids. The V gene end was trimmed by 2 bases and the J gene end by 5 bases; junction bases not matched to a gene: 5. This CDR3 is CASSLMGQFYGYTF. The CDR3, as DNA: TGTGCCAGCAGTTTAATGGGACAGTTTTATGGCTACACCTTC.

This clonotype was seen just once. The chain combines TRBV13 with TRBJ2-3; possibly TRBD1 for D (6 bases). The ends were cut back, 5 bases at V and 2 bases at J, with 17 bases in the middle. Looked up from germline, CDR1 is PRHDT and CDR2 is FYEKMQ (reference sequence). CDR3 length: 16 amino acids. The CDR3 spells CASSSRQGKITDTQYF. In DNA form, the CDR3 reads TGTGCCAGCAGCAGTAGGCAGGGGAAAATCACAGATACGCAGTATTTT.

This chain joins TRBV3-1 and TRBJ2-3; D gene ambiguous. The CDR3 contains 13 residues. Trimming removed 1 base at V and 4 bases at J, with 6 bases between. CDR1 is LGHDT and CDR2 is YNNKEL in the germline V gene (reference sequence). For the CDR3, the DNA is TGTGCCAGCAGCCAAGCCCACGCAGATACGCAGTATTTT. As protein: CASSQAHADTQYF.

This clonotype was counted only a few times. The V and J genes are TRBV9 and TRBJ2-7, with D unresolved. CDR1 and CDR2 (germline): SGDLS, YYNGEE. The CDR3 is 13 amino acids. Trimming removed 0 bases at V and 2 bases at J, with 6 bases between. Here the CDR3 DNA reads TGTGCCAGCAGCGTAGACCTCCCCTACGAGCAGTACTTC. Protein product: CASSVDLPYEQYF.

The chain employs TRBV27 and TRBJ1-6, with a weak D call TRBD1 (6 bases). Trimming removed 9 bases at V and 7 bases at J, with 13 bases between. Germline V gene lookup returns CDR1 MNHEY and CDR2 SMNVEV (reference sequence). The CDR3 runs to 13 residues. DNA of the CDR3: TGTGCCAGTAGGGGGTTTAGGAATTCACCCCTCCACTTT. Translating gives CASRGFRNSPLHF.

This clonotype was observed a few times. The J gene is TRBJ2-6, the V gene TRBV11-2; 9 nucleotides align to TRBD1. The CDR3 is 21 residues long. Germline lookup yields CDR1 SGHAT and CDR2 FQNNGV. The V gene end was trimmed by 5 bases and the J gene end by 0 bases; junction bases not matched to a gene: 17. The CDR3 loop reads CASSPRTKTGGGSSGANVLTF. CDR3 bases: TGTGCCAGCAGCCCTCGCACCAAGACAGGGGGTGGAAGCTCTGGGGCCAACGTCCTGACTTTC.

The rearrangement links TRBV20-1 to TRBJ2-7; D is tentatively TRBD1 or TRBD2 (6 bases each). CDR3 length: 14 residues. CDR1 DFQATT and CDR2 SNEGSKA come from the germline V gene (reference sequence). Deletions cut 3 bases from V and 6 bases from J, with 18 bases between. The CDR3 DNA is TGCAGTGCTAGTTTTGGCAGGGGACTGGGCGAGCAGTACTTC. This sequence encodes CSASFGRGLGEQYF.

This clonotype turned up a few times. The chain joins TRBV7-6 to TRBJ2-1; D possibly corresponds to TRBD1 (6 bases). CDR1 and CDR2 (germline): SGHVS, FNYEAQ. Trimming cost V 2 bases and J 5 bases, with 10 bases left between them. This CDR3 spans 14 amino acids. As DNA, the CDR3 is TGTGCCAGCAGCTTACAACAGGGCAACAATGAGCAGTTCTTC. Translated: CASSLQQGNNEQFF.

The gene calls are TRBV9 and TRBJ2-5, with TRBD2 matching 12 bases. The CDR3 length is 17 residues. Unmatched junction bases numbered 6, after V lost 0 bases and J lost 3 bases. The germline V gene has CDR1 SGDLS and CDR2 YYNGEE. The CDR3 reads CASSVEGLAGMEETQYF. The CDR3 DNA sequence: TGTGCCAGCAGCGTAGAGGGACTAGCGGGCATGGAAGAGACCCAGTACTTC.

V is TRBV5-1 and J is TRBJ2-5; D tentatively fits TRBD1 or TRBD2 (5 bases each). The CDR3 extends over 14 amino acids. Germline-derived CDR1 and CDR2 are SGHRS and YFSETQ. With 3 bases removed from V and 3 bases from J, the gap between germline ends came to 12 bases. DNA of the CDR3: TGCGCCAGCAGCTCTGGTGGGGGAGAAGAGACCCAGTACTTC. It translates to CASSSGGGEETQYF.

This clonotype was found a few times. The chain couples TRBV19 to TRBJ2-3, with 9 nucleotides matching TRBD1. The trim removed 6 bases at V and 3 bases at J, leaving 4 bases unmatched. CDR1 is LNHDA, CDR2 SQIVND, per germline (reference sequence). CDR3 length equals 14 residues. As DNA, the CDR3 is TGTGCCAGTAGCGACAGGGGGGAGACAGATACGCAGTATTTT. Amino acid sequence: CASSDRGETDTQYF. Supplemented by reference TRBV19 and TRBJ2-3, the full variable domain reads DGGITQSPKYLFRKEGQNVTLSCEQNLNHDAMYWYRQDPGQGLRLIYYSQIVNDFQKGDIAEGYSVSREKKESFPLTVTSAQKNPTAFYLCASSDRGETDTQYFGPGTRLTVL.

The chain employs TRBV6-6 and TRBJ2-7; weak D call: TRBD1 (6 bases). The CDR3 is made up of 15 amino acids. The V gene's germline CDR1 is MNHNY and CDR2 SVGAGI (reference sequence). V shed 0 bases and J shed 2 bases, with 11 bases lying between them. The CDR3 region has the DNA TGTGCCAGCAGTTACTCGGACAGTCCGGCCTACGAGCAGTACTTC. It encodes CASSYSDSPAYEQYF.

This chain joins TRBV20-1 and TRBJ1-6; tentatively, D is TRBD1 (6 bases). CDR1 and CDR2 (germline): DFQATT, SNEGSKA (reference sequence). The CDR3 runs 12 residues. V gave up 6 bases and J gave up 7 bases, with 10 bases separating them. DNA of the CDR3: TGCAGTGCACCCGACAGGAATTCACCCCTCCACTTT. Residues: CSAPDRNSPLHF.

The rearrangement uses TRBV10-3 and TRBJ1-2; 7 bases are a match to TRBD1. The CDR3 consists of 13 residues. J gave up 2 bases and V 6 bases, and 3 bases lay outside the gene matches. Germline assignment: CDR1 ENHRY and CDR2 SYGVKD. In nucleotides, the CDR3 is TGTGCCATCAGGCCGGGACAGAACTATGGCTACACCTTC. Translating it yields CAIRPGQNYGYTF.

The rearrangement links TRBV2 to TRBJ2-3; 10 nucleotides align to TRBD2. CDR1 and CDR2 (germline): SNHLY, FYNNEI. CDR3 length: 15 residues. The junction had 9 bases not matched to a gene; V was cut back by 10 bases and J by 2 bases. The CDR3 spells CATSELAGATDTQYF. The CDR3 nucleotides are TGTGCCACATCTGAGCTAGCGGGGGCCACAGATACGCAGTATTTT. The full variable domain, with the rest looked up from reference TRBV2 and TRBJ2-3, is EPEVTQTPSHQVTQMGQEVILRCVPISNHLYFYWYRQILGQKVEFLVSFYNNEISEKSEIFDDQFSVERPDGSNFTLKIRSTKLEDSAMYFCATSELAGATDTQYFGPGTRLTVL.

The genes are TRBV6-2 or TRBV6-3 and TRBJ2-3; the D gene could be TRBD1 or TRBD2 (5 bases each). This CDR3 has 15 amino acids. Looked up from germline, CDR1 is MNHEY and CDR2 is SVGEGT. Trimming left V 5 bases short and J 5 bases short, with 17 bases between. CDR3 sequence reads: CASSGEGPVGDTQYF. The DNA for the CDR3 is TGTGCCAGCAGTGGCGAGGGGCCTGTGGGAGATACGCAGTATTTT.

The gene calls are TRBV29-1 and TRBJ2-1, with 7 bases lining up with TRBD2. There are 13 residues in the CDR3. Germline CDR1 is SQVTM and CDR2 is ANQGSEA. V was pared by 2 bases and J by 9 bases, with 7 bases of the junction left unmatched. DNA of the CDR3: TGCAGCGTTGAATTGGGGGGGACTGCTGAGCAGTTCTTC. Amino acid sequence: CSVELGGTAEQFF.

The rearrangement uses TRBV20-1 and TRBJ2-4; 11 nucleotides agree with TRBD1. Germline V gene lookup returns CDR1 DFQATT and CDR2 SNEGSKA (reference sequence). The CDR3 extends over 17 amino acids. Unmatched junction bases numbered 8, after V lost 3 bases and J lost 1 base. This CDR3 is CSASLGTGGLAKNIQYF. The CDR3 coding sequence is TGCAGTGCTAGTTTAGGGACAGGGGGTCTCGCCAAAAACATTCAGTACTTC.

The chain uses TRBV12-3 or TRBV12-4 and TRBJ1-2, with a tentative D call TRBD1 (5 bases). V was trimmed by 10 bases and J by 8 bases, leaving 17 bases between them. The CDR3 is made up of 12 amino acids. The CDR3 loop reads CATWMGVQGYTF. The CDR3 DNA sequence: TGTGCCACCTGGATGGGGGTACAAGGCTACACCTTC.

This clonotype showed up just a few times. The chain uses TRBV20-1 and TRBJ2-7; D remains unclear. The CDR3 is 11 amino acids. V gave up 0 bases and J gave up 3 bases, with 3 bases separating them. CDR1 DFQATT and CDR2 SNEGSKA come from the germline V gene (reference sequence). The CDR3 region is CSAREGYEQYV. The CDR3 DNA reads TGCAGTGCTAGAGAAGGCTACGAGCAGTACGTC.

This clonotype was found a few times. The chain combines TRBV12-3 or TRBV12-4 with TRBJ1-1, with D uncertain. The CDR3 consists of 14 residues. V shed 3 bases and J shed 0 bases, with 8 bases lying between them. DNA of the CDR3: TGTGCCAGCAGTTTCGAGGCCATGAACACTGAAGCTTTCTTT. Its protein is CASSFEAMNTEAFF.

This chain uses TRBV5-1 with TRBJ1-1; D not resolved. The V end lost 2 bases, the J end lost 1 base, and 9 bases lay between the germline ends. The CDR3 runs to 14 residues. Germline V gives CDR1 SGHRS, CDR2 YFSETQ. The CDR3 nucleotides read TGCGCCAGCAGCTTTTCCAGCCAGAACACTGAAGCTTTCTTT. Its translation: CASSFSSQNTEAFF.